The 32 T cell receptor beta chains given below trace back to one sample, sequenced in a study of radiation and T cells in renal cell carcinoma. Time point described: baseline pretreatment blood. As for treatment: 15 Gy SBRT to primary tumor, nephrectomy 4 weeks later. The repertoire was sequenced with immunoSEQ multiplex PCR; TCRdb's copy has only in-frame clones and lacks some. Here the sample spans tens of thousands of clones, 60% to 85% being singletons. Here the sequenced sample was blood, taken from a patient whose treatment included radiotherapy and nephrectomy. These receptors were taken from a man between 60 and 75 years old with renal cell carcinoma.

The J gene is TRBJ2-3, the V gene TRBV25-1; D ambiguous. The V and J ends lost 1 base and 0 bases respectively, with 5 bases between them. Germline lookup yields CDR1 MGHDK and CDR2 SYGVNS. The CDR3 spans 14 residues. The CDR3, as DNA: TGTGCCAGCAGTGAATTGGGGAGCACAGATACGCAGTATTTT. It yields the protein CASSELGSTDTQYF.

CDR3 amino acids: CASGEGAEKLFF. The CDR3 nucleotides read TGTGCCAGCGGAGAGGGTGCGGAAAAACTGTTTTTT. The genes are TRBV6-6 and TRBJ1-4; D not certain. Germline assignment: CDR1 MNHNY and CDR2 SVGAGI (reference sequence). V shed 8 bases and J shed 8 bases, with 12 bases lying between them. The CDR3 is 12 amino acids.

CDR3 nucleotides: TGTGCCCTGTCCAATGCAGGGACCTATGGCTACACCTTC. Protein sequence: CALSNAGTYGYTF. This chain uses TRBV30 with TRBJ1-2, with D perhaps TRBD1 (5 bases). This CDR3 region has 13 residues. Germline loops: CDR1 GTSNPN, CDR2 SVGIG (reference sequence). V shed 8 bases and J shed 4 bases, with 17 bases lying between them.

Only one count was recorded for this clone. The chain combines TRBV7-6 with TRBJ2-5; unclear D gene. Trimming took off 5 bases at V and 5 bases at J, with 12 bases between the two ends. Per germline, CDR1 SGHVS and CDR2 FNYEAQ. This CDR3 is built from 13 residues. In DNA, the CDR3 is TGTGCCAGCAGCCCCGTAAGTCAGGAGACCCAGTACTTC. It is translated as CASSPVSQETQYF.

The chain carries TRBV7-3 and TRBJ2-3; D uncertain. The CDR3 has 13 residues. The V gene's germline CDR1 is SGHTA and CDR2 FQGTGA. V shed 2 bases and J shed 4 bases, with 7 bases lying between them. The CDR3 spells CASSLLVADTQYF. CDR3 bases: TGTGCCAGCAGCTTACTAGTCGCAGATACGCAGTATTTT.

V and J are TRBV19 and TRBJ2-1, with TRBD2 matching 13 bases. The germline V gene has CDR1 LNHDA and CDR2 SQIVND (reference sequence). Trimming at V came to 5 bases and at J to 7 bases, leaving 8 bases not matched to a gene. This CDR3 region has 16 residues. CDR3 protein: CASSATLAGGPNEQFF. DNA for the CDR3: TGTGCCAGTAGTGCTACACTAGCGGGGGGGCCGAATGAGCAGTTCTTC.

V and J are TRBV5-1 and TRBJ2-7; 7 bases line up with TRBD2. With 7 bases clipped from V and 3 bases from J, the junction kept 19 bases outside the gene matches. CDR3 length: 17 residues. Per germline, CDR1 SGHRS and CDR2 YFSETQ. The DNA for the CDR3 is TGCGCCAGCCGCGGGTCCGGGGGGAATTTTGCCGACTACGAGCAGTACTTC. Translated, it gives CASRGSGGNFADYEQYF.

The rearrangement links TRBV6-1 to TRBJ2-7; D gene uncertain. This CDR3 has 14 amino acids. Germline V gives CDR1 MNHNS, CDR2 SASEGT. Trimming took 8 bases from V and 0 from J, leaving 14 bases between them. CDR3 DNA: TGTGCCAGCGGACCCTCCTTACGCTCCTACGAGCAGTACTTC. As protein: CASGPSLRSYEQYF.

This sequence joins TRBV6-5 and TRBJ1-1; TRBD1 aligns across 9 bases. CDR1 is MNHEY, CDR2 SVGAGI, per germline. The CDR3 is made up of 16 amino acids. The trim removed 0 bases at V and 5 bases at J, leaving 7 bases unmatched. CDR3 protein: CASSYSWGQGLTEAFF. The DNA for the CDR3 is TGTGCCAGCAGTTACTCCTGGGGACAGGGACTGACTGAAGCTTTCTTT.

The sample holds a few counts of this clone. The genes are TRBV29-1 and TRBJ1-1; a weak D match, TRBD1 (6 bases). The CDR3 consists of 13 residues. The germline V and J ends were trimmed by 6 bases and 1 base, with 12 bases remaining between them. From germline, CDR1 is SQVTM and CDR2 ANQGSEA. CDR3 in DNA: TGCAGCGTGCCTAAGACAGGGAACACTGAAGCTTTCTTT. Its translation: CSVPKTGNTEAFF.

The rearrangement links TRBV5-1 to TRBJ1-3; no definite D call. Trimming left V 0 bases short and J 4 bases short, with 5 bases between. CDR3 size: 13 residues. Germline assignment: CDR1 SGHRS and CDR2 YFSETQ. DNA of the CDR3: TGCGCCAGCAGCTTGGGATGGGGAAACACCATATATTTT. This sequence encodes CASSLGWGNTIYF.

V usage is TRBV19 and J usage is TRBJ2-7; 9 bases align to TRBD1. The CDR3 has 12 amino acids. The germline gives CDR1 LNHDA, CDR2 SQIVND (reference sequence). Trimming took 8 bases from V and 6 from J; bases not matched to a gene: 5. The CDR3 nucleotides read TGTGCCAGTCAAGACAGGGGGGGCGAGCAGTACTTC. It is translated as CASQDRGGEQYF.

The CDR3 region has the DNA TGTGCCAGCAGCGTCCAAGGACGGGCGATTGGCTACACCTTC. It is translated as CASSVQGRAIGYTF. The chain uses TRBV9 and TRBJ1-2; D is ambiguous. The germline gives CDR1 SGDLS, CDR2 YYNGEE. This CDR3 spans 14 amino acids. V was clipped by 2 bases and J by 7 bases, with 15 bases between them.

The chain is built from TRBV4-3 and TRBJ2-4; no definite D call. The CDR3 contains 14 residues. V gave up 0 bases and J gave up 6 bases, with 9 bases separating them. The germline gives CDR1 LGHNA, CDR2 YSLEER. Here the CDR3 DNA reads TGCGCCAGCAGCCAAGATAACAGAGCAAACATTCAGTACTTC. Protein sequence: CASSQDNRANIQYF.

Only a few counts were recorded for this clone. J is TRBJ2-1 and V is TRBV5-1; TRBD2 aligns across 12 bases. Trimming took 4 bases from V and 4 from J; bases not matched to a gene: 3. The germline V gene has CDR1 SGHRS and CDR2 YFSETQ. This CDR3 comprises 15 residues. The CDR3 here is CASSAGLAGYNEQFF. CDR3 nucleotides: TGCGCCAGCAGCGCCGGACTAGCGGGATACAATGAGCAGTTCTTC.

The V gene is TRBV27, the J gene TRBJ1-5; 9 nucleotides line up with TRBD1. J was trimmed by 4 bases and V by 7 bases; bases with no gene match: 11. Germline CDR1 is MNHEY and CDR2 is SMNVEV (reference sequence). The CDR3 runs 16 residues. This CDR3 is CASILPGQGLNQPQHF. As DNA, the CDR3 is TGTGCCAGCATCCTACCGGGACAGGGACTTAATCAGCCCCAGCATTTT.

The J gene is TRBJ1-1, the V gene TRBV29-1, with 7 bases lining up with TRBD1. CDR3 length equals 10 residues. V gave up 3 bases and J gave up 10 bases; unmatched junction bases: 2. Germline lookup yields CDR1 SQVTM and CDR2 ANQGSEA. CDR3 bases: TGCAGCGTTGACCAGGGGGGAGCTTTCTTT. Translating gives CSVDQGGAFF.

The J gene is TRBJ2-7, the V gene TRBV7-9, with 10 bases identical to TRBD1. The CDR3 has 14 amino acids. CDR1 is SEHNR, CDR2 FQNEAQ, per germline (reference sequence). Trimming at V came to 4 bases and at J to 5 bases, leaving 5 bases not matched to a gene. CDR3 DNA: TGTGCCAGCAGCTCGCGGGACAGGGGCCACGAGCAGTACTTC. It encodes CASSSRDRGHEQYF.

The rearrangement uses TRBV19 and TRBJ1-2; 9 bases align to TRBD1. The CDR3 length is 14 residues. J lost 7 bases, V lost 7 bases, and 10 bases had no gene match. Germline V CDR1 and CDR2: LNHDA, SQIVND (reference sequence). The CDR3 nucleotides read TGTGCCAGTACCCTCCGAACAGGGGGCGGTGGCTACACCTTC. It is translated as CASTLRTGGGGYTF.

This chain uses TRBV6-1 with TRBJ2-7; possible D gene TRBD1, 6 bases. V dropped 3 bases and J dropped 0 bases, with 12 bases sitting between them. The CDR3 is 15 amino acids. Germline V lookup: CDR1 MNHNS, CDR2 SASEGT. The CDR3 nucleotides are TGTGCCAGCAGTGAGCTACAGGGTAGCTCCTACGAGCAGTACGTC. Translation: CASSELQGSSYEQYV.

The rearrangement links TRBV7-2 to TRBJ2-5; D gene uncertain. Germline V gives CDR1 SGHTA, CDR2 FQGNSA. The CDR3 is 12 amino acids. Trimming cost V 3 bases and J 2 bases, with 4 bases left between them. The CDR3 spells CASSFPQETQYF. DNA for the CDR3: TGTGCCAGCAGCTTCCCACAAGAGACCCAGTACTTC.

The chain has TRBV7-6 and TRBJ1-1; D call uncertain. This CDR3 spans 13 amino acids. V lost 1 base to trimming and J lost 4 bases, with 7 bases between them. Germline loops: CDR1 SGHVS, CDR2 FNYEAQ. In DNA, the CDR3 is TGTGCCAGCAGCTTAGAGACCACCACTGAAGCTTTCTTT. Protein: CASSLETTTEAFF.

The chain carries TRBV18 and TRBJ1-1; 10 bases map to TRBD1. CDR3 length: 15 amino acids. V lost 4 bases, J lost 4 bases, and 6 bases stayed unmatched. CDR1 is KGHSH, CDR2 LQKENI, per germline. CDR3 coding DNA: TGTGCCAGCTCACGGGGGACAGGGGAGGCCACTGAAGCTTTCTTT. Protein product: CASSRGTGEATEAFF.

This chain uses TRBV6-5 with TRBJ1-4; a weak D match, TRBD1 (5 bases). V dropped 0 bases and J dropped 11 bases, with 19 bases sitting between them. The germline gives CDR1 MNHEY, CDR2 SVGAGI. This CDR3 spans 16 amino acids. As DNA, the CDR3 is TGTGCCAGCAGTTACTCGGTCGGCCAGGGAGAGGTCAAACTGTTTTTT. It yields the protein CASSYSVGQGEVKLFF.

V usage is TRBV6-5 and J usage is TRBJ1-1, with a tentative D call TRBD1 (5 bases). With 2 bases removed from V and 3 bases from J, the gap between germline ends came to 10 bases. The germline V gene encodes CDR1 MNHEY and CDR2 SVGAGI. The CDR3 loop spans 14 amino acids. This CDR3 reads CASSYGRADTEAFF. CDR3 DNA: TGTGCCAGCAGTTACGGCAGGGCCGACACTGAAGCTTTCTTT.

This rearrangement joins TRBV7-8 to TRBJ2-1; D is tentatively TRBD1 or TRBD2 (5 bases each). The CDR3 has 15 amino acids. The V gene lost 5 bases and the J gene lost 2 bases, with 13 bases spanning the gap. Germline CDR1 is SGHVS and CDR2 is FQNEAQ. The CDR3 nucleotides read TGTGCCAGCAGCCCAAAGGGACGGACCTACAATGAGCAGTTCTTC. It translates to CASSPKGRTYNEQFF.

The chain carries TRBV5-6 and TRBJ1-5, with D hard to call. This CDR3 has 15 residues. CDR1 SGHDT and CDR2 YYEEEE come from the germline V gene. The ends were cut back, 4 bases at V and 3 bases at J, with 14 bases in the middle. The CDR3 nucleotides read TGTGCCAGCAGCCTGGACGGAATACCCAATCAGCCCCAGCATTTT. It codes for CASSLDGIPNQPQHF.

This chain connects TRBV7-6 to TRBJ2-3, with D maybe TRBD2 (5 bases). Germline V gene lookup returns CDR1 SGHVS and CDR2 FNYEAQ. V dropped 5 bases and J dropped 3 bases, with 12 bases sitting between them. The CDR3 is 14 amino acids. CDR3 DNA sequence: TGTGCCAGCAGCCCGCATGAGGGTACAGATACGCAGTATTTT. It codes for CASSPHEGTDTQYF.

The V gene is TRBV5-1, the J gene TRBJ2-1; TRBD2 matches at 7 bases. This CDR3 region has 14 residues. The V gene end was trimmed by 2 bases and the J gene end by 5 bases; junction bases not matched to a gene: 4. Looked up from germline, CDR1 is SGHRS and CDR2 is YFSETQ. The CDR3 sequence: CASSLAGLDNEQFF. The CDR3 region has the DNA TGCGCCAGCAGCTTAGCGGGACTCGACAATGAGCAGTTCTTC.

Here the CDR3 reads CASISSGHEQYF. The CDR3 coding sequence is TGTGCCAGCATCTCGTCAGGGCACGAGCAGTACTTC. The chain recombines TRBV6-5 with TRBJ2-7, with D perhaps TRBD1 (5 bases). The CDR3 covers 12 residues. V was pared by 7 bases and J by 5 bases, with 12 bases between. The germline CDR1 and CDR2 sequences are MNHEY and SVGAGI.

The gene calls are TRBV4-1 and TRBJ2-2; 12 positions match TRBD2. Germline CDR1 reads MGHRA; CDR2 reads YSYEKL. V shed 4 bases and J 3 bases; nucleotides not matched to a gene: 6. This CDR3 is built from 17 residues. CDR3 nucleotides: TGCGCCAGCAGCCTTCCACGACTAGCGGGGGACACCGGGGAGCTGTTTTTT. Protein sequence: CASSLPRLAGDTGELFF.

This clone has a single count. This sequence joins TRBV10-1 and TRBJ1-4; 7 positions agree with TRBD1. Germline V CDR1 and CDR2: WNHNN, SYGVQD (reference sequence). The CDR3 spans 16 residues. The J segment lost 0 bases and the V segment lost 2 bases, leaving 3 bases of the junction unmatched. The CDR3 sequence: CASSEGTAATNEKLFF. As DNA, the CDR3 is TGCGCCAGCAGTGAGGGGACAGCTGCAACTAATGAAAAACTGTTTTTT.